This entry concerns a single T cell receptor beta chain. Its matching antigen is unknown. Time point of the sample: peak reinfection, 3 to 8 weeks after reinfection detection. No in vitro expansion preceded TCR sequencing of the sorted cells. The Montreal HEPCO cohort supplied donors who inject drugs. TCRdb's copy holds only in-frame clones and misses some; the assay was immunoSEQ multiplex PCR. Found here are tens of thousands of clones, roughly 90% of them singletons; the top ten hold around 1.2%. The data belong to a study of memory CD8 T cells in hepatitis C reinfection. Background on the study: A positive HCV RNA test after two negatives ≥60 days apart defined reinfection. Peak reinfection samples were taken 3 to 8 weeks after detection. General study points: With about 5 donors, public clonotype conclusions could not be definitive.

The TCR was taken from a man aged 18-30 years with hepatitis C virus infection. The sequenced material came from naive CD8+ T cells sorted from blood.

As DNA, the CDR3 is TGTGCCAGCATCGAGGCCATGAACACTGAAGCTTTCTTT. Residues: CASIEAMNTEAFF. V gene TRBV6-1 combines with J gene TRBJ1-1; D uncertain. V lost 7 bases to trimming and J lost 0 bases, with 9 bases between them. The CDR3 covers 13 residues. CDR1 MNHNS and CDR2 SASEGT come from the germline V gene.